What follows are 14 T cell receptor beta chains derived from one specimen sequenced in a study of PD-L1 blockade in urothelial cancer. Clones were sequenced by immunoSEQ multiplex PCR, and TCRdb holds only the in-frame ones, with some missing. The table lists tens of thousands of clones, 70% to 80% of them singletons. Stated time point: pretreatment peripheral blood. Here the sequenced sample was PBMCs, taken around atezolizumab (anti-PD-L1) treatment. These receptors were collected from a man aged 70 or older with urothelial cancer.

CDR3 sequence (DNA): TGTGCCAGTACCGGTTCAGGGTACACTGAAGCTTTCTTT. Amino acids: CASTGSGYTEAFF. The chain has TRBV19 and TRBJ1-1, with a possible D match to TRBD1 (5 bases). Trimming stripped 7 bases from V and 3 bases from J, with 12 bases between. Germline assignment: CDR1 LNHDA and CDR2 SQIVND (reference sequence). The CDR3 loop spans 13 amino acids.

This clone was seen only a few times. This chain joins TRBV5-4 and TRBJ2-5, with 9 bases identical to TRBD2. The trim removed 5 bases at V and 4 bases at J, leaving 9 bases unmatched. Germline V gene lookup returns CDR1 SGHNT and CDR2 YYREEE (reference sequence). This CDR3 has 15 residues. In nucleotides, the CDR3 is TGTGCCAGCAGGCTGGGGCTAGCGGGATCAGAGACCCAGTACTTC. This gives the protein CASRLGLAGSETQYF.

This clone was detected a few times. This chain joins TRBV28 and TRBJ1-5, with 9 bases that match TRBD1. This CDR3 has 13 amino acids. In germline, CDR1 is MDHEN, CDR2 SYDVKM. V dropped 5 bases and J dropped 9; count of bases not matched to a gene: 5. CDR3 DNA: TGTGCCAGCAGTCGACAGGGGGGAGGGCCCCAGCATTTT. Translated, it gives CASSRQGGGPQHF.

The chain recombines TRBV28 with TRBJ1-1, with 7 positions matching TRBD1. Germline CDR1 reads MDHEN; CDR2 reads SYDVKM. V dropped 4 bases and J dropped 4; count of bases not matched to a gene: 9. The CDR3 length is 15 residues. The CDR3 spells CASSSPTGPGTEAFF. The CDR3 nucleotides read TGTGCCAGCAGTTCCCCGACAGGGCCGGGCACTGAAGCTTTCTTT.

This rearrangement joins TRBV14 to TRBJ2-1; 7 bases fit TRBD2. The J segment lost 7 bases and the V segment lost 4 bases, leaving 4 bases of the junction unmatched. Germline CDR1 reads SGHDN; CDR2 reads FVKESK. The CDR3 sequence is 13 residues long. The CDR3 DNA reads as TGTGCCAGCAGCCCGCAGGGAGGGAATGAGCAGTTCTTC. Translating gives CASSPQGGNEQFF.

The chain is built from TRBV2 and TRBJ1-5, with D hard to call. V shed 2 bases and J shed 0 bases, with 8 bases lying between them. CDR3 size: 15 residues. Germline assignment: CDR1 SNHLY and CDR2 FYNNEI. The CDR3 protein is CASSENGHSNQPQHF. The CDR3 nucleotides read TGTGCCAGCAGTGAAAATGGGCATAGCAATCAGCCCCAGCATTTT.

In its sample, this clone was seen once. The rearrangement uses TRBV18 and TRBJ2-4; maybe TRBD2 (6 bases). Per the germline V gene, CDR1 is KGHSH and CDR2 is LQKENI. The CDR3 is 15 residues long. With 1 base removed from V and 1 base from J, the gap between germline ends came to 8 bases. CDR3 sequence (DNA): TGTGCCAGCTCACCACTCGCGGGGGCCAAAAACATTCAGTACTTC. Protein: CASSPLAGAKNIQYF.

This clone has only one observation. This chain connects TRBV11-2 to TRBJ2-5; TRBD1 might be the D (5 bases). Germline lookup yields CDR1 SGHAT and CDR2 FQNNGV. Trimming took off 7 bases at V and 0 bases at J, with 9 bases between the two ends. This CDR3 is built from 13 residues. This chain's CDR3 is CASTPGNQETQYF. CDR3 DNA sequence: TGTGCCAGCACTCCAGGGAACCAAGAGACCCAGTACTTC.

The V gene is TRBV14, the J gene TRBJ2-7; TRBD1 matches 8 bases. V was clipped by 3 bases and J by 6 bases; unmatched bases: 10. The CDR3 sequence is 15 residues long. Germline V gives CDR1 SGHDN, CDR2 FVKESK. CDR3 region: CASSQTGVFWGEQYF. Written as DNA, the CDR3 is TGTGCCAGCAGCCAGACAGGGGTTTTTTGGGGCGAGCAGTACTTC. Filled out from reference TRBV14 and TRBJ2-7, the complete variable domain reads EAGVTQFPSHSVIEKGQTVTLRCDPISGHDNLYWYRRVMGKEIKFLLHFVKESKQDESGMPNNRFLAERTGGTYSTLKVQPAELEDSGVYFCASSQTGVFWGEQYFGPGTRLTVT.

This chain uses TRBV28 with TRBJ1-1, with TRBD1 matching over 7 bases. There are 18 residues in the CDR3. With V trimmed by 2 bases and J by 4 bases, 16 bases remained unmatched. Germline assignment: CDR1 MDHEN and CDR2 SYDVKM. CDR3 residues: CASSLGGTEPLMGTEAFF. The CDR3 coding sequence is TGTGCCAGCAGTTTAGGGGGGACAGAGCCCTTAATGGGCACTGAAGCTTTCTTT.

J is TRBJ1-1 and V is TRBV5-1; 12 bases map to TRBD1. Germline V gene sequence: CDR1 SGHRS, CDR2 YFSETQ. V dropped 4 bases and J dropped 5; count of bases not matched to a gene: 12. The CDR3 spans 17 residues. DNA for the CDR3: TGCGCCAGCAGCCCGGGGACAGGGGGCGTGATAAGGACTGAAGCTTTCTTT. It encodes CASSPGTGGVIRTEAFF.

A few counts support this clone. The J gene is TRBJ1-2, the V gene TRBV19, with no clear D. Trimming stripped 4 bases from V and 5 bases from J, with 5 bases between. Germline V CDR1 and CDR2: LNHDA, SQIVND (reference sequence). This CDR3 spans 11 amino acids. CDR3 amino acids: CASSRGYGYTF. The CDR3 DNA is TGTGCCAGTAGTAGAGGATATGGCTACACCTTC. Variable domain in full (rest from reference TRBV19 and TRBJ1-2): DGGITQSPKYLFRKEGQNVTLSCEQNLNHDAMYWYRQDPGQGLRLIYYSQIVNDFQKGDIAEGYSVSREKKESFPLTVTSAQKNPTAFYLCASSRGYGYTFGSGTRLTVV.

This chain connects TRBV6-1 to TRBJ2-7; a weak D match, TRBD2 (5 bases). The CDR3 runs to 14 residues. Trimming removed 4 bases from V and 6 bases from J, with 16 bases in between. Germline V gene sequence: CDR1 MNHNS, CDR2 SASEGT. The CDR3: CASSVDWLGGEQYF. The CDR3 bases are TGTGCCAGCAGTGTGGACTGGCTCGGAGGCGAGCAGTACTTC.

This chain connects TRBV7-9 to TRBJ1-3; the match to TRBD1 covers 10 bases. From germline, CDR1 is SEHNR and CDR2 FQNEAQ (reference sequence). Trimming at V came to 4 bases and at J to 3 bases, leaving 0 bases not matched to a gene. This CDR3 spans 14 amino acids. CDR3 coding DNA: TGTGCCAGCAGCTGGGACAGGGGTGGAAACACCATATATTTT. This encodes CASSWDRGGNTIYF.